The sequence of this T cell receptor beta chain was determined in a study of cytomegalovirus exposure and HLA in healthy donors. Whole-study findings and limits: Some public TCRs appeared in many individuals, while most sequences were rare.

In its sample, this clone was seen once. Antigen unknown. Clones were read by immunoSEQ multiplex PCR, and TCRdb kept only the in-frame ones, dropping some. Among roughly 170,000 clones, around 81% were seen once, and the ten largest hold around 2.8%. This CDR3 has 19 residues. CDR1 SGHVS and CDR2 FNYEAQ come from the germline V gene. Trimming removed 0 bases from V and 2 bases from J; junction bases left unmatched: 14. The chain carries TRBV7-6 and TRBJ2-7, with TRBD2 matching over 9 bases. This TCR came from a woman under 30 in good health and CMV-seropositive. The sequenced material came from PBMCs. The chain's CDR3 is CASSLARGGASRGTYEQYF. In DNA form, the CDR3 reads TGTGCCAGCAGCTTAGCTCGCGGGGGGGCCAGTAGGGGTACCTACGAGCAGTACTTC.